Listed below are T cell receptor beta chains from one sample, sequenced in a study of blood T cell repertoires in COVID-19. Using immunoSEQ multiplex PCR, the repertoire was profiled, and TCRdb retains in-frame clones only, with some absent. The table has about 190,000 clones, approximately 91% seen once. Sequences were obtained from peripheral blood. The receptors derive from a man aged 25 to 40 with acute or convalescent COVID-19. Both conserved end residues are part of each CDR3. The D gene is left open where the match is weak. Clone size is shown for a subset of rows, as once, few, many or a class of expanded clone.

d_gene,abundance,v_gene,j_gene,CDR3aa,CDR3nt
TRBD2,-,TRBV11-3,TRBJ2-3,CASSLAAGYTDTQYF,TGTGCCAGCAGCTTAGCAGCGGGGTACACAGATACGCAGTATTTT
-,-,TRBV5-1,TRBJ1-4,CASRIGTSNEKLFF,TGCGCCAGCAGGATCGGGACAAGTAATGAAAAACTGTTTTTT
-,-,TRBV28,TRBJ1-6,CASSLTGRDVIYNSPLHF,TGTGCCAGCAGCCTCACAGGACGCGACGTTATCTATAATTCACCCCTCCACTTT
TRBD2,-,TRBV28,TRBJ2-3,CASSLPGTIYTQYF,TGTGCCAGCAGTTTACCCGGGACTATCTATACGCAGTATTTT
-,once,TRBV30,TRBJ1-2,CASTGGAAGYTF,TGTGCCTCGACGGGGGGCGCGGCTGGCTACACCTTC
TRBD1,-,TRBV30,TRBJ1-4,CAWSVGDSMSEKLFF,TGTGCCTGGAGTGTAGGGGACAGTATGAGTGAAAAACTGTTTTTT
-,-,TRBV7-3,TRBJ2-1,CASSLDATQHNEQFF,TGTGCCAGCAGCCTAGACGCTACTCAGCACAATGAGCAGTTCTTC
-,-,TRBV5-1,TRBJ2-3,CASSLKVGPTDTQYF,TGCGCCAGCAGCTTGAAAGTGGGCCCCACAGATACGCAGTATTTT
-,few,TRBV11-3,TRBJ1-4,CASSLTVNEKLFF,TGTGCCAGCAGCTTGACAGTAAATGAAAAACTGTTTTTT
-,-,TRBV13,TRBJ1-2,CASSLKYHRDDYGYTF,TGTGCCAGCAGCTTAAAATATCACAGGGATGACTATGGCTACACCTTC
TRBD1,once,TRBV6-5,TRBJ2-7,CASRVGTEGYEQYF,TGTGCCAGCAGGGTGGGGACAGAAGGCTACGAGCAGTACTTC
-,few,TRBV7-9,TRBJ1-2,CASYWTTKPYGYTF,TGTGCCAGCTATTGGACAACGAAGCCCTATGGCTACACCTTC
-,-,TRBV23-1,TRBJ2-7,CASTWHPPRNEQYF,TGCGCCAGCACTTGGCACCCCCCGCGGAACGAGCAGTACTTC
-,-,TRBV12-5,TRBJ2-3,CASGLVPGGEITQYF,TGTGCTAGTGGTTTGGTACCTGGCGGGGAGATTACGCAGTATTTT
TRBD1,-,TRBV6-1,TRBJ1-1,CASSDRGRVGTEAFF,TGTGCCAGCAGTGACAGGGGGCGAGTAGGCACTGAAGCTTTCTTT
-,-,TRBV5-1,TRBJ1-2,CASSPDTANYGYTF,TGCGCCAGCAGCCCGGACACGGCTAACTATGGCTACACCTTC
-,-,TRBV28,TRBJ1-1,CAGTKARGLNTEAFF,TGTGCCGGCACTAAGGCGAGAGGCTTGAACACTGAAGCTTTCTTT
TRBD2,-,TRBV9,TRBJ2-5,CASSAGGGRGETQYF,TGTGCCAGCAGCGCCGGTGGCGGGAGGGGGGAGACCCAGTACTTC
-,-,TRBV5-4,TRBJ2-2,CASKLGGLQNTGELFF,TGTGCCAGTAAGCTGGGGGGGCTCCAAAACACCGGGGAGCTGTTTTTT
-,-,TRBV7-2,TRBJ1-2,CASSLNRVGGYTF,TGTGCCAGCAGCTTAAACAGGGTAGGGGGCTACACCTTC
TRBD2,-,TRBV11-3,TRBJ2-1,CASSVTSSGRVNEQFF,TGTGCCAGCAGCGTAACCTCTAGCGGGAGAGTCAATGAGCAGTTCTTC
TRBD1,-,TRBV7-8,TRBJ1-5,CASSPWTGPDQPQHF,TGTGCCAGCAGCCCCTGGACAGGGCCGGATCAGCCCCAGCATTTT
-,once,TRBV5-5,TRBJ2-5,CASSTGLRETQYF,TGTGCCAGCAGCACGGGGTTGAGGGAGACCCAGTACTTC
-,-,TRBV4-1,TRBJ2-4,CASSLGRSGDIQYF,TGCGCCAGCAGCCTAGGCCGATCCGGGGACATTCAGTACTTC
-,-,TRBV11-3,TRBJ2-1,CASSHGQHNEQFF,TGTGCCAGCAGCCACGGACAGCACAATGAGCAGTTCTTC
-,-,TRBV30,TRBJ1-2,CAWNRMGRDGYTF,TGTGCCTGGAATAGGATGGGGAGGGATGGCTACACCTTC
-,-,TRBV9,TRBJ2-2,CASSLHTGELFF,TGTGCCAGCAGCCTTCACACCGGGGAGCTGTTTTTT
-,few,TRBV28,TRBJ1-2,CASSPSTGGGYTF,TGTGCCAGCAGCCCTAGTACGGGGGGCGGCTACACCTTC
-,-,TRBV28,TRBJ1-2,CAIEGFSGYTF,TGTGCCATCGAGGGATTCAGTGGCTACACCTTC
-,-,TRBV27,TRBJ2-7,CASSAATEFSYEQYF,TGTGCCAGCAGTGCCGCCACAGAATTCTCCTACGAGCAGTACTTC
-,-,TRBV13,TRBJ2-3,CASSPRTGRRDTQYF,TGTGCCAGCAGCCCTCGGACTGGCCGCAGGGATACGCAGTATTTT
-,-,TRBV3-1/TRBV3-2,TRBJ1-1,CASSQDGRGTEAFF,TGTGCCAGCAGCCAAGATGGTAGGGGTACTGAAGCTTTCTTT
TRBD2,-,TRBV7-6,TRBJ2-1,CASSLTVPSGGEQFF,TGTGCCAGCAGCTTAACGGTTCCCTCGGGGGGTGAGCAGTTCTTC